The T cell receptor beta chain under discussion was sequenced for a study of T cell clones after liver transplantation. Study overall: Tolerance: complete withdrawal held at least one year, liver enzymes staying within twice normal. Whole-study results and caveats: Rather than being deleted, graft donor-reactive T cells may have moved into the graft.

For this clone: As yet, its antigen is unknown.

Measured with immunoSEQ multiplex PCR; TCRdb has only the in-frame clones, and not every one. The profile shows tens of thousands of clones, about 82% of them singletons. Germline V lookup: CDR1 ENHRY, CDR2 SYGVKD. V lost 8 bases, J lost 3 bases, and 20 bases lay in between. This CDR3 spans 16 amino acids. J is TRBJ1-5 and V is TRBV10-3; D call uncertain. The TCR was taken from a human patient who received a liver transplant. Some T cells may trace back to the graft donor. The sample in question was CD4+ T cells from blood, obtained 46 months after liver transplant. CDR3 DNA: TGTGCCATCTCACCCTATCGTACTACGGACAATCAGCCCCAGCATTTT. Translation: CAISPYRTTDNQPQHF.